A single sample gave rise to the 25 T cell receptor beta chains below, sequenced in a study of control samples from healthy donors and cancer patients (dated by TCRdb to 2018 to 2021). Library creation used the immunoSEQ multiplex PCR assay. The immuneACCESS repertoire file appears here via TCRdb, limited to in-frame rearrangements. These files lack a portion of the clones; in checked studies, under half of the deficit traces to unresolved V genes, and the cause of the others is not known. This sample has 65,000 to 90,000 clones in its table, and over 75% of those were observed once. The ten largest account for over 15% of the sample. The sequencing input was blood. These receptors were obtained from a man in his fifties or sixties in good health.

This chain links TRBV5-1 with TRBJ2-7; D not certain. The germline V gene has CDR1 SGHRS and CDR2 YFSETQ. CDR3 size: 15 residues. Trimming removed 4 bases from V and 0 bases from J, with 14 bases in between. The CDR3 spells CASSLFSGFSYEQYV. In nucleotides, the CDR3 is TGCGCCAGCAGCCTTTTTTCGGGCTTCTCCTACGAGCAGTACGTC.

CDR3 region: CATLQAANTGELFF. DNA of the CDR3: TGCGCCACCCTGCAGGCCGCGAACACCGGGGAGCTGTTTTTT. The rearrangement links TRBV10-2 to TRBJ2-2; D remains ambiguous. Looked up from germline, CDR1 is WSHSY and CDR2 is SAAADI. This CDR3 has 14 residues. The V end was cut by 10 bases, the J end by 0 bases, with 12 bases between.

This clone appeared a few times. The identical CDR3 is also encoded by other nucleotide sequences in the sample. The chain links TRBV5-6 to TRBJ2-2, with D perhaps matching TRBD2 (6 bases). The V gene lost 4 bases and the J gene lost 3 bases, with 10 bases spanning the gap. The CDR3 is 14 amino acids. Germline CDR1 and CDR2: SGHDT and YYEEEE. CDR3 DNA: TGTGCCAGCAGCCCTGGACTATACACCGGGGAGCTGTTTTTT. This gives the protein CASSPGLYTGELFF.

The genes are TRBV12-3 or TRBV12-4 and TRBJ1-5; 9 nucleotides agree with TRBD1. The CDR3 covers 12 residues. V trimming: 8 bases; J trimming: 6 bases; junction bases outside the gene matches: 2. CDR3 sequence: CASSTGGQPQHF. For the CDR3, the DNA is TGTGCCAGCTCGACAGGGGGTCAGCCCCAGCATTTT.

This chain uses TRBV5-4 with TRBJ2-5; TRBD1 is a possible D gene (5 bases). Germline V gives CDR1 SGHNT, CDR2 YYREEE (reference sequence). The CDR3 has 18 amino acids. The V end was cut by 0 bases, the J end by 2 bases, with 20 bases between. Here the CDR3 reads CASSLAPWGGSRQETQYF. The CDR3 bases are TGTGCCAGCAGCTTGGCCCCCTGGGGCGGCAGCCGGCAAGAGACCCAGTACTTC.

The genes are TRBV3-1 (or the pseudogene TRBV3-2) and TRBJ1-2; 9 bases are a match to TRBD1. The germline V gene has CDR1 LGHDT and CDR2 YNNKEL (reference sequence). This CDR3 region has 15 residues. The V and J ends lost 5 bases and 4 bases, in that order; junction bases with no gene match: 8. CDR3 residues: CASSLGQGGAYGYTF. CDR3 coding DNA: TGTGCCAGCAGCTTGGGACAGGGAGGGGCCTATGGCTACACCTTC.

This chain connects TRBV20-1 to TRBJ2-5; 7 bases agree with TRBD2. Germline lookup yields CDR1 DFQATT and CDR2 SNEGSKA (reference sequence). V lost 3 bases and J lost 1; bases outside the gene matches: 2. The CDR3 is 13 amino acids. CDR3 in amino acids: CSASGLVQETQYF. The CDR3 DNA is TGCAGTGCTAGTGGACTAGTCCAAGAGACCCAGTACTTC.

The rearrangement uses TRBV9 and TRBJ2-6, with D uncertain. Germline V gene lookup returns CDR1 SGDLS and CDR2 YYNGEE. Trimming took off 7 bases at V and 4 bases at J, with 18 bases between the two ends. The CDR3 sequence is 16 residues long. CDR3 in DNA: TGTGCCAGCGGGCCTCGGGCTGGTTCGGGGGCCAACGTCCTGACTTTC. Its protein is CASGPRAGSGANVLTF.

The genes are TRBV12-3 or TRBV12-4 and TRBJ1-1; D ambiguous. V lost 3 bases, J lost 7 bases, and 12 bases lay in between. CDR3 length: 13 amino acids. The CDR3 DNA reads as TGTGCCAGCAGTTTGGGGAAGGGAGGTGAAGCTTTCTTT. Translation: CASSLGKGGEAFF.

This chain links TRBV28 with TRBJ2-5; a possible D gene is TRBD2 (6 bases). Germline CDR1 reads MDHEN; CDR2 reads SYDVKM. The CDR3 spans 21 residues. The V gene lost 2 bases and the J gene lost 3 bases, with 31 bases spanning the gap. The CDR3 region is CASSLLPLLSLDGGRKETQYF. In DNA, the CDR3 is TGTGCCAGCAGTTTACTCCCCCTACTCTCACTGGACGGGGGTCGTAAAGAGACCCAGTACTTC.

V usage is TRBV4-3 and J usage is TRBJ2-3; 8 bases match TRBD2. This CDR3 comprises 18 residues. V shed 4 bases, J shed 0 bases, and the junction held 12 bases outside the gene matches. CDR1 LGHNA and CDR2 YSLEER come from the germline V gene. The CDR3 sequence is CASSPWLGRGASTDTQYF. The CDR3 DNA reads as TGCGCCAGCAGCCCGTGGTTGGGGCGGGGGGCGAGCACAGATACGCAGTATTTT.

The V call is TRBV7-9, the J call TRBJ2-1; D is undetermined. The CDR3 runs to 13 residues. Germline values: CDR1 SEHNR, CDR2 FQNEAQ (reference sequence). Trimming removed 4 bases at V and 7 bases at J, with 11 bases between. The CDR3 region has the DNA TGTGCCAGCAGCTCCCCGGGTAGGAATGAGCAGTTCTTC. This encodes CASSSPGRNEQFF.

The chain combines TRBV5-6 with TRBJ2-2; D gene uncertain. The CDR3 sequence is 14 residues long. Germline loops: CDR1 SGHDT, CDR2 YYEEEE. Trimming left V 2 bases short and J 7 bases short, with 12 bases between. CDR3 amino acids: CASSFWASIGELFF. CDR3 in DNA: TGTGCCAGCAGCTTCTGGGCAAGCATCGGGGAGCTGTTTTTT.

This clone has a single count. DNA of the CDR3: TGTGCCAGCAGCCGCGGACAGACCCGCACTGAAGCTTTCTTT. It translates to CASSRGQTRTEAFF. V and J are TRBV27 and TRBJ1-1, with D maybe TRBD1 (6 bases). Germline V gene sequence: CDR1 MNHEY, CDR2 SMNVEV (reference sequence). CDR3 length: 14 amino acids. Trimming took off 6 bases at V and 4 bases at J, with 15 bases between the two ends.

The CDR3 nucleotides read TGCGCCAGCAGCTTGGCCGGCAGCCAGTATTTTTACGAGCAGTACTTC. It specifies CASSLAGSQYFYEQYF. J is TRBJ2-7 and V is TRBV5-1, with unresolved D. This CDR3 comprises 16 residues. Germline V gene data show CDR1 as SGHRS and CDR2 as YFSETQ. V lost 0 bases, J lost 4 bases, and 17 bases lay in between.

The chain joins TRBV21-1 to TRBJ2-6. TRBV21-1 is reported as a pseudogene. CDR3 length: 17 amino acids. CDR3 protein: CASGGWGAPSGANVLTF. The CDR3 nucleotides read TGTGCCAGCGGGGGATGGGGGGCTCCCTCTGGGGCCAACGTCCTGACTTTC.

Written as DNA, the CDR3 is TGTGCCAGCAGGGGACAGGGTTCGGGGGAGCAGTACGTC. Translated, it gives CASRGQGSGEQYV. This chain links TRBV6-5 with TRBJ2-7, with 9 positions matching TRBD1. With V trimmed by 6 bases and J by 7 bases, 7 bases remained unmatched. The germline gives CDR1 MNHEY, CDR2 SVGAGI. The CDR3 covers 13 residues.

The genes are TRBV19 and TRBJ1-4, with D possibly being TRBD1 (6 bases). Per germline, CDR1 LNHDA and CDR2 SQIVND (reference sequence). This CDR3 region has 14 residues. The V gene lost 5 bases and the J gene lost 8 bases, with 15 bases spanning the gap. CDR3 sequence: CASSGRTVLEKLFF. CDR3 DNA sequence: TGTGCCAGTAGTGGCCGGACAGTCCTCGAAAAACTGTTTTTT.

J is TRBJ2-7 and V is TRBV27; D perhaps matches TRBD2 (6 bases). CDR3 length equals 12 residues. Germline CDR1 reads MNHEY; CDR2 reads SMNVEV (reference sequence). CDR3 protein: CASAGGEGKQYF. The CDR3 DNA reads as TGTGCTTCAGCGGGCGGCGAGGGCAAGCAGTACTTC.

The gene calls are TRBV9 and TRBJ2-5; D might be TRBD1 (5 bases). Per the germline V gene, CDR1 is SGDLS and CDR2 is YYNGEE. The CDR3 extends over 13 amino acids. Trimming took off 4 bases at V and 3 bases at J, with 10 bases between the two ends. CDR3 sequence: CASSYDSEETQYF. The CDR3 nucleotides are TGTGCCAGCAGCTACGACAGTGAAGAGACCCAGTACTTC.

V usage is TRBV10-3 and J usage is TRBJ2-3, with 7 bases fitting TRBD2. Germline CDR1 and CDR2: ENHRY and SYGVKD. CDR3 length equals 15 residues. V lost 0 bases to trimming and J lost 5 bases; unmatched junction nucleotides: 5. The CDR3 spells CAISESISGEDTQYF. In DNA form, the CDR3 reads TGTGCCATCAGTGAGTCGATCAGCGGGGAAGATACGCAGTATTTT.

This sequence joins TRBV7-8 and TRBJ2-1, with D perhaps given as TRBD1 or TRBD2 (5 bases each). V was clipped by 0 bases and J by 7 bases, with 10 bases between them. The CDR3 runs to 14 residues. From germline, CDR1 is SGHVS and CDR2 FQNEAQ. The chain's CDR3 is CASSLAGVRNEQFF. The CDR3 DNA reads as TGTGCCAGCAGCTTAGCGGGGGTGAGGAATGAGCAGTTCTTC. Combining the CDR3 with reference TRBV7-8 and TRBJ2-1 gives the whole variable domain GAGVSQSPRYKVAKRGQDVALRCDPISGHVSLFWYQQALGQGPEFLTYFQNEAQLDKSGLPSDRFFAERPEGSVSTLKIQRTQQEDSAVYLCASSLAGVRNEQFFGPGTRLTVL.

DNA of the CDR3: TGTGCCAGCAGCTTACGAGGATCCACAGATACGCAGTATTTT. It is translated as CASSLRGSTDTQYF. The V call is TRBV7-3, the J call TRBJ2-3, with D unclear. The V end was cut by 2 bases, the J end by 2 bases, with 8 bases between. The CDR3 totals 14 residues. CDR1 and CDR2 from the germline V gene are SGHTA and FQGTGA. Full variable domain (outside the CDR3, taken from reference TRBV7-3 and TRBJ2-3): GAGVSQTPSNKVTEKGKYVELRCDPISGHTALYWYRQSLGQGPEFLIYFQGTGAADDSGLPNDRFFAVRPEGSVSTLKIQRTERGDSAVYLCASSLRGSTDTQYFGPGTRLTVL.

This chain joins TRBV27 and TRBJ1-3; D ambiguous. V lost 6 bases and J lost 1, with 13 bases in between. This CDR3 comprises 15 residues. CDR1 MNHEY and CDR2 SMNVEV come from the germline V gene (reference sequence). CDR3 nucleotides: TGTGCCAGCAGGGGCCTTACGGGGTCTGGAAACACCATATATTTT. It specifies CASRGLTGSGNTIYF.

CDR3 sequence reads: CASSLGRGDTQYF. As DNA, the CDR3 is TGTGCCAGCAGCTTAGGGAGGGGGGATACGCAGTATTTT. V and J are TRBV13 and TRBJ2-3, with D maybe TRBD1 (6 bases). The CDR3 contains 13 residues. V was pared by 0 bases and J by 6 bases, with 7 bases between. Germline V gene lookup returns CDR1 PRHDT and CDR2 FYEKMQ (reference sequence).